The next 23 T cell receptor beta chains were all read from a single sample in a study of T cells in Graves' hyperthyroidism and ophthalmopathy (dated by TCRdb to 2018 to 2020). The receptor library was made with multiplex PCR. TCRdb shows the sequencer as Illumina HiSeq 2000. TCR beta CDR3 regions were amplified from RNA transcripts. For the first round of RT-PCR on the TCR CDR3, the HTBI primer set was used together with the Qiagen OneStep RT-PCR kit. TCRdb ran its own pipeline on the public reads, namely fastp trimming at Q25 and MiXCR clone calling, and kept in-frame beta chains. Duplicate CDR3 protein sequences are folded into a single record with the most common DNA and genes. Here the sample has 450,000 to 650,000 distinct CDR3 sequences; less than 25% occur a single time. The leading ten clones occupy 26% of the sample. Source material: blood. The receptor set was obtained from a man in his late teens or twenties with Graves' hyperthyroidism.

This clonotype has ten or more counts. The rearrangement uses TRBV6-1 and TRBJ2-7, with TRBD1 matching 9 bases. The CDR3 consists of 14 residues. Germline V CDR1 and CDR2: MNHNS, SASEGT. Unmatched junction bases numbered 8, after V lost 6 bases and J lost 5 bases. The CDR3 DNA follows: TGTGCCAGCAGCGGGACCGGGACAGGGAACGAGCAGTACTTC. Translating it yields CASSGTGTGNEQYF.

This clonotype has only a few counts. This chain uses TRBV7-2 with TRBJ2-7; possibly TRBD2 for D (5 bases). There are 14 residues in the CDR3. Germline-derived CDR1 and CDR2 are SGHTA and FQGNSA. Trimming cost V 10 bases and J 0 bases, with 16 bases left between them. CDR3 residues: CATSRASLSYEQYF. CDR3 nucleotide sequence: TGTGCCACCTCCCGGGCTAGCCTCTCCTACGAGCAGTACTTC.

The genes are TRBV5-1 and TRBJ2-5, with 11 bases aligning to TRBD2. Germline CDR1 reads SGHRS; CDR2 reads YFSETQ. The CDR3 is 16 amino acids. J lost 2 bases, V lost 3 bases, and 6 bases had no gene match. CDR3 bases: TGCGCCAGCAGCTCCGGACTAGCGGGTCATCAAGAGACCCAGTACTTC. This translates into CASSSGLAGHQETQYF. The complete variable domain, with remaining parts taken from reference TRBV5-1 and TRBJ2-5, reads KAGVTQTPRYLIKTRGQQVTLSCSPISGHRSVSWYQQTPGQGLQFLFEYFSETQRNKGNFPGRFSGRQFSNSRSEMNVSTLELGDSALYLCASSSGLAGHQETQYFGPGTRLLVL.

The chain has TRBV12-5 and TRBJ1-1; D uncertain. Germline V gene data show CDR1 as LGHNT and CDR2 as FRNRAP. The CDR3 runs to 14 residues. Between the trimmed V and J ends, which lost 6 bases and 3 bases, there was a span of 14 bases. The DNA for the CDR3 is TGTGCTAGTGGCCTGGACGTCATATACACTGAAGCTTTCTTT. Amino acid sequence: CASGLDVIYTEAFF.

This clonotype was seen ten or more times. The chain joins TRBV27 to TRBJ1-1; 10 bases are shared with TRBD1. The germline gives CDR1 MNHEY, CDR2 SMNVEV (reference sequence). The V segment lost 0 bases and the J segment 11 bases; nucleotides outside the gene matches: 6. The CDR3 has 14 residues. CDR3 in DNA: TGTGCCAGCAGTTTATCGGCGACAGGGGGCCTGGCTTTCTTT. Translating gives CASSLSATGGLAFF.

This chain uses TRBV6-5 with TRBJ2-7, with 9 bases lining up with TRBD1. V shed 1 base and J 3 bases; nucleotides not matched to a gene: 4. Looked up from germline, CDR1 is MNHEY and CDR2 is SVGAGI. The CDR3 sequence is 15 residues long. CDR3 residues: CASSYFGGQGYEQYF. The CDR3 DNA reads as TGTGCCAGCAGTTACTTCGGGGGACAGGGCTACGAGCAGTACTTC.

J is TRBJ2-5 and V is TRBV12-3 or TRBV12-4, with 10 bases aligning to TRBD2. The CDR3 extends over 16 amino acids. The trim removed 6 bases at V and 3 bases at J, leaving 10 bases unmatched. CDR3 sequence (DNA): TGTGCCAGCAGCGCCCTAGCGGGAGAGCTCAAAGAGACCCAGTACTTC. Its protein product is CASSALAGELKETQYF.

The chain couples TRBV6-1 to TRBJ2-7; TRBD1 is a possible D gene (6 bases). V dropped 3 bases and J dropped 7 bases, with 10 bases sitting between them. The CDR3 totals 12 residues. Germline CDR1 MNHNS, CDR2 SASEGT. This CDR3 reads CASSDIRGEQYF. The CDR3 nucleotides read TGTGCCAGCAGTGACATAAGGGGGGAGCAGTACTTC.

This clonotype was found many times. The chain carries TRBV27 and TRBJ1-2; tentatively, D is TRBD1 (5 bases). Trimming cost V 4 bases and J 3 bases, with 12 bases left between them. The CDR3 covers 14 residues. In germline, CDR1 is MNHEY, CDR2 SMNVEV (reference sequence). CDR3 in DNA: TGTGCCAGCAGTTCCCTCATCAGGGACTATGGCTACACCTTC. Protein product: CASSSLIRDYGYTF.

This clonotype was seen a handful of times. This chain links TRBV4-2 with TRBJ1-1; D remains unclear. The CDR3 totals 15 residues. Trimming took off 3 bases at V and 1 base at J, with 12 bases between the two ends. Germline values: CDR1 LGHNA, CDR2 YNFKEQ. CDR3 bases: TGTGCCAGCAGCCACCCCCCGCGCACGAACACTGAAGCTTTCTTT. It yields the protein CASSHPPRTNTEAFF.

V is TRBV5-1 and J is TRBJ1-2; TRBD1 aligns across 8 bases. The CDR3 length is 15 residues. The germline CDR1 and CDR2 sequences are SGHRS and YFSETQ. The junction had 6 bases not matched to a gene; V was cut back by 5 bases and J by 0 bases. CDR3 loop: CASRPGGYANYGYTF. In nucleotides, the CDR3 is TGCGCCAGCAGGCCAGGGGGCTACGCTAACTATGGCTACACCTTC.

This clonotype was observed at least ten times. The chain employs TRBV2 and TRBJ2-4; no definite D call. The CDR3 runs to 13 residues. The germline V and J ends were trimmed by 8 bases and 2 bases, with 10 bases remaining between them. Germline V gene lookup returns CDR1 SNHLY and CDR2 FYNNEI. This CDR3 reads CASLPYSKNIQYF. The DNA of the CDR3 is TGTGCCAGCCTTCCCTACTCCAAAAACATTCAGTACTTC.

The chain carries TRBV2 and TRBJ2-7; a weak D match, TRBD2 (6 bases). Trimming shortened V by 7 bases and J by 2 bases, and 12 bases separated the two germline ends. This CDR3 has 13 residues. The germline V gene has CDR1 SNHLY and CDR2 FYNNEI. The CDR3 reads CASIASDTYEQYF. The CDR3 region has the DNA TGTGCCAGCATTGCTAGCGATACCTACGAGCAGTACTTC.

This clonotype was recorded many times. CDR3: CASSHRDDTEAFF. In nucleotides, the CDR3 is TGTGCCAGCAGTCACAGGGATGACACTGAAGCTTTCTTT. The rearrangement joins TRBV28 to TRBJ1-1; maybe TRBD1 (6 bases). Looked up from germline, CDR1 is MDHEN and CDR2 is SYDVKM. This CDR3 has 13 residues. The V end was cut by 5 bases, the J end by 3 bases, with 10 bases between.

The genes are TRBV7-2 and TRBJ2-7, with D unresolved. The CDR3 has 14 amino acids. The germline V and J ends were trimmed by 2 bases and 6 bases, with 14 bases remaining between them. Germline lookup yields CDR1 SGHTA and CDR2 FQGNSA. The CDR3 spells CASSLISTAPEQYF. The CDR3 region has the DNA TGTGCCAGCAGCTTAATTAGTACAGCACCCGAGCAGTACTTC. Full variable domain (missing parts from reference TRBV7-2 and TRBJ2-7): GAGVSQSPSNKVTEKGKDVELRCDPISGHTALYWYRQSLGQGLEFLIYFQGNSAPDKSGLPSDRFSAERTGGSVSTLTIQRTQQEDSAVYLCASSLISTAPEQYFGPGTRLTVT.

This clonotype was seen a few times. This may be a read error: a much more frequent sequence differs by one nucleotide. The V gene is TRBV9, the J gene TRBJ2-7; no definite D call. This CDR3 has 10 residues. Germline CDR1 and CDR2: SGDLS and YYNGEE. The CDR3: CVSRLGEQYF. The CDR3 DNA reads as TGTGTCAGCAGATTAGGGGAGCAGTACTTC.

This clonotype was observed at least ten times. The chain combines TRBV9 with TRBJ1-5; TRBD1 is a possible D gene (5 bases). This CDR3 comprises 14 residues. Germline CDR1 is SGDLS and CDR2 is YYNGEE. V dropped 1 base and J dropped 9 bases, with 14 bases sitting between them. The CDR3 nucleotides are TGTGCCAGCAGCGTAAACGGAGGGGAAGGGCCCCAGCATTTT. It is translated as CASSVNGGEGPQHF.

This chain links TRBV6-1 with TRBJ1-5; TRBD1 aligns across 9 bases. The CDR3 length is 16 residues. CDR1 is MNHNS and CDR2 is SASEGT in the germline V gene. Trimming at V came to 8 bases and at J to 0 bases, leaving 8 bases not matched to a gene. The CDR3, as DNA: TGTGCCAGCCGGGGACAGGGCCTTTATAGCAATCAGCCCCAGCATTTT. This encodes CASRGQGLYSNQPQHF.

This clonotype was found many times. The rearrangement links TRBV20-1 to TRBJ2-5; the match to TRBD2 covers 9 bases. The V and J ends lost 3 bases and 2 bases, in that order; junction bases with no gene match: 7. The CDR3 runs to 15 residues. CDR1 is DFQATT, CDR2 SNEGSKA, per germline (reference sequence). CDR3 amino acids: CSARWLAGRQETQYF. The CDR3 coding sequence is TGCAGTGCTAGGTGGCTAGCGGGGAGACAAGAGACCCAGTACTTC.

At least ten counts were recorded for this clonotype. This may be a read error, as it is one base from a much larger clone. CDR3 DNA: TGTGCCAGCAGCGGGGGACAGGGAAACGAGCAGTACTTC. Translating it yields CASSGGQGNEQYF. The chain links TRBV5-4 to TRBJ2-7, with TRBD1 matching over 9 bases. Trimming at V came to 4 bases and at J to 5 bases, leaving 4 bases not matched to a gene. The CDR3 is 13 residues long. Germline values: CDR1 SGHNT, CDR2 YYREEE (reference sequence).

V gene TRBV6-5 combines with J gene TRBJ2-7, with 10 bases identical to TRBD1. V was pared by 2 bases and J by 6 bases, with 7 bases of the junction left unmatched. Germline loops: CDR1 MNHEY, CDR2 SVGAGI. The length of the CDR3 is 15 residues. CDR3 nucleotide sequence: TGTGCCAGCAGTTACGGCGGGACAGGGGTGGCCGAGCAGTACTTC. It is translated as CASSYGGTGVAEQYF.

A few counts support this clonotype. The genes are TRBV2 and TRBJ1-2, with TRBD1 as a possible D gene (5 bases). V lost 1 base and J lost 5, with 14 bases in between. The CDR3 extends over 15 amino acids. The V gene's germline CDR1 is SNHLY and CDR2 FYNNEI. In DNA, the CDR3 is TGTGCCAGCAGTGAAGTCCGGGCCGGGGGGTATGGCTACACCTTC. Residues: CASSEVRAGGYGYTF.

The chain links TRBV3-1 to TRBJ2-7, with 8 bases matching TRBD2. CDR1 is LGHDT, CDR2 YNNKEL, per germline (reference sequence). J lost 5 bases, V lost 3 bases, and 12 bases had no gene match. CDR3 length equals 16 residues. CDR3 bases: TGTGCCAGCAGCCACAGGACAGCGGGAGTGTTAAACGAGCAGTACTTC. Protein: CASSHRTAGVLNEQYF.